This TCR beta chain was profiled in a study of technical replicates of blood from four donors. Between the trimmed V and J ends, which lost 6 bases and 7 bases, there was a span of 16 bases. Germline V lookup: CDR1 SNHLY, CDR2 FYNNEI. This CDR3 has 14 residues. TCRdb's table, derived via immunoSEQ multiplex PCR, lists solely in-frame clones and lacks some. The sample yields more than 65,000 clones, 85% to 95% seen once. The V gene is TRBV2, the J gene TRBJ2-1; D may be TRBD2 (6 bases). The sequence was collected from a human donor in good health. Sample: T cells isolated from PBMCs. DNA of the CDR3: TGTGCCAGCAGGCTCAGGGAGGAAACGAATGAGCAGTTCTTC. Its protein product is CASRLREETNEQFF.